Listed below are T cell receptor beta chains from one sample, sequenced in a study of T cell responses to AZD1222 COVID-19 vaccine. Clones were sequenced by immunoSEQ multiplex PCR, and TCRdb holds only the in-frame ones, with some missing. The repertoire consists of 95,000 to 150,000 clones, with 85% to 90% occurring once and the leading ten covering around 7.7%. Sequenced here: peripheral blood, sampled on day 0 of AZD1222 vaccination. These receptors came from an adult in good health. Both conserved end residues are part of each CDR3. A D gene is named only where the DNA matches it firmly. Expanded clones are given a class, and other clones once, few, many or no size at all.

TRBD1	TRBJ1-3	TRBV11-2	NA	TGTGCCAGCAGCTTAGACACAGGGACAGGACGGAACACCATATATTTT	CASSLDTGTGRNTIYF
TRBD1	TRBJ1-4	TRBV4-1	NA	TGCGCCAGCAGCCGCGGACAGGGGCAGAGAGAAAAACTGTTTTTT	CASSRGQGQREKLFF
TRBD2	TRBJ2-7	TRBV30	NA	TGTGCCTGGAGTGTACAGGCGGCGGGAGGCGAGCAGTACTTC	CAWSVQAAGGEQYF
NA	TRBJ2-7	TRBV6-5	NA	TGTGCCAGCACCGAAGGTCCGAGGAGGGAGCAGTACTTC	CASTEGPRREQYF
NA	TRBJ1-2	TRBV11-3	once	TGTGCCAGCAGTTTTTTGGGGTGCCAGATCTCCCTCTATGGCTACACCTTC	CASSFLGCQISLYGYTF
TRBD2	TRBJ2-7	TRBV15	NA	TGTGCCACCAGCAGGCTAGCGGAGCCCTACGAGCAGTACTTC	CATSRLAEPYEQYF
NA	TRBJ1-5	TRBV7-2	NA	TGTGCCAGCAGCTTTTCCGGATTGAGCAATCAGCCCCAGCATTTT	CASSFSGLSNQPQHF
TRBD2	TRBJ2-1	TRBV15	NA	TGTGCCACCAGCAGACCGACTAGCGGGTTTATTGATGAGCAGTTCTTC	CATSRPTSGFIDEQFF
NA	TRBJ2-7	TRBV23-1	once	TGCGCCAGCAGTCAATCGTCCTACAGCCTCACCCATTACGAGCAGTACTTC	CASSQSSYSLTHYEQYF
TRBD1	TRBJ1-1	TRBV27	NA	TGTGCCAGCAGTTCATCAGGGGGGAAACTACTGAACACTGAAGCTTTCTTT	CASSSSGGKLLNTEAFF
TRBD1	TRBJ2-5	TRBV7-9	once	TGTGCCAGCAGCCTAAGGCTTGGGACAGAAGAGACCCAGTACTTC	CASSLRLGTEETQYF
TRBD1	TRBJ1-2	TRBV3-1/TRBV3-2	NA	TGTGCCAGCAGCCAAGAGGACAGGGGGCTTGGCTACACCTTC	CASSQEDRGLGYTF
NA	TRBJ2-1	TRBV6-6	NA	TGTGCCAGCAGCTCGGTTGGGAATGGGTACTACAATGAGCAGTTCTTC	CASSSVGNGYYNEQFF
NA	TRBJ1-4	TRBV2	NA	TGTGCCAGCCAGACAGTGACTAATGAAAAACTGTTTTTT	CASQTVTNEKLFF
TRBD1	TRBJ2-1	TRBV5-1	NA	TGCGCCAGCAACGACAGGGACTCCTACAATGAGCAGTTCTTC	CASNDRDSYNEQFF
NA	TRBJ2-7	TRBV28	NA	TGTGCCAGCAGCTCCGGGACACGGAGCTCCTACGAGCAGTACTTC	CASSSGTRSSYEQYF
NA	TRBJ1-2	TRBV5-1	few	TGCGCCAGCAGCTTGGGTCAAGCGAACTATGGCTACACCTTC	CASSLGQANYGYTF
NA	TRBJ1-5	TRBV18	few	TGTGCCAGCTCACTCGGACAGATTAATCAGCCCCAGCATTTT	CASSLGQINQPQHF
NA	TRBJ2-1	TRBV7-3	NA	TGTGCCAGCAGCCCGGGCCCAGATGAGCAGTTCTTC	CASSPGPDEQFF
NA	TRBJ1-2	TRBV29-1	NA	TGCAGCTCACCGTTGGGGAGCTATGGCTACACCTTC	CSSPLGSYGYTF
TRBD1	TRBJ1-2	TRBV6-5	NA	TGTGCCAGCAGTCTATACAGGGGGCAGTATGGCTACACCTTC	CASSLYRGQYGYTF
TRBD1	TRBJ1-6	TRBV2	NA	TGTGCCAGCACCTGGGACAGGGGCAATTCACCCCTCCACTTT	CASTWDRGNSPLHF
TRBD2	TRBJ2-2	TRBV5-1	NA	TGCGCCAGCAGCCCGGGACTAGCGGGAGGGATGGCCACCGGGGAGCTGTTTTTT	CASSPGLAGGMATGELFF
NA	TRBJ1-3	TRBV7-9	NA	TGTGCCAGCAGCATTCGGGGAAACACCATATATTTT	CASSIRGNTIYF
NA	TRBJ1-3	TRBV5-1	NA	TGCGCCAGCAGCTCCGGCGGTGGGGCCGGGGGAAACACCATATATTTT	CASSSGGGAGGNTIYF
TRBD2	TRBJ2-4	TRBV19	once	TGTGCCAGTAGTCCTAGCGGGAGAGGGCGCCCTCAGTACTTC	CASSPSGRGRPQYF
TRBD1	TRBJ1-4	TRBV9	once	TGTGCCAGCAGCTCCCACAGGGGGGCTAATGAAAAACTGTTTTTT	CASSSHRGANEKLFF
NA	TRBJ2-2	TRBV6-5	NA	TGTGCCAGCAGCCACAGGGTTACCGGGGAGCTGTTTTTT	CASSHRVTGELFF
TRBD1	TRBJ2-3	TRBV27	NA	TGTGCCAGCAGCCGGACAGGGGGCAATCCAGATACGCAGTATTTT	CASSRTGGNPDTQYF
NA	TRBJ1-2	TRBV7-2	NA	TGTGCCAGCAGCGAAAAAGGAGTACGGTACGGCTACACCTTC	CASSEKGVRYGYTF
NA	TRBJ1-2	TRBV19	NA	TGTGCCAGTAGTATGGTGGGCCTCTATGGCTACACCTTC	CASSMVGLYGYTF
NA	TRBJ2-1	TRBV6-4	NA	TGTGCCAGCAGTGTGGAGGGACAGCCCTACAATGAGCAGTTCTTC	CASSVEGQPYNEQFF
NA	TRBJ1-2	TRBV6-5	NA	TGTGCCACGGGGGGAAGGGGGTTTAACTATGGCTACACCTTC	CATGGRGFNYGYTF
TRBD2	TRBJ2-5	TRBV28	NA	TGTGCCAGCAGTTCCAGGGGTAGCGGGATTAGGGAGACCCAGTACTTC	CASSSRGSGIRETQYF
TRBD2	TRBJ2-1	TRBV4-2	NA	TGTGCCAGCAGCCAAGGGAGGGGCGGGGGCTACAATGAGCAGTTCTTC	CASSQGRGGGYNEQFF
NA	TRBJ1-2	TRBV28	NA	TGTGCCAGCAGTTTATATGCGAGTGGCTACACCTTC	CASSLYASGYTF
TRBD1	TRBJ2-7	TRBV19	NA	TGTGCCAGTAGTACCTTGACAGGGCAGGGTTACGAGCAGTACTTC	CASSTLTGQGYEQYF
NA	TRBJ1-1	TRBV28	few	TGTGCCAGCAGTCGCCGGGATAGGAACACTGAAGCTTTCTTT	CASSRRDRNTEAFF
TRBD1	TRBJ1-6	TRBV7-6	NA	TGTGCCAGCAGCTTCTCCGGACAGGGGTATTCACCCCTCCACTTT	CASSFSGQGYSPLHF
NA	TRBJ2-7	TRBV11-1	NA	TGTGCCAGCAGCTTAAACAGCCAAGAGTCCTACGAGCAGTACTTC	CASSLNSQESYEQYF